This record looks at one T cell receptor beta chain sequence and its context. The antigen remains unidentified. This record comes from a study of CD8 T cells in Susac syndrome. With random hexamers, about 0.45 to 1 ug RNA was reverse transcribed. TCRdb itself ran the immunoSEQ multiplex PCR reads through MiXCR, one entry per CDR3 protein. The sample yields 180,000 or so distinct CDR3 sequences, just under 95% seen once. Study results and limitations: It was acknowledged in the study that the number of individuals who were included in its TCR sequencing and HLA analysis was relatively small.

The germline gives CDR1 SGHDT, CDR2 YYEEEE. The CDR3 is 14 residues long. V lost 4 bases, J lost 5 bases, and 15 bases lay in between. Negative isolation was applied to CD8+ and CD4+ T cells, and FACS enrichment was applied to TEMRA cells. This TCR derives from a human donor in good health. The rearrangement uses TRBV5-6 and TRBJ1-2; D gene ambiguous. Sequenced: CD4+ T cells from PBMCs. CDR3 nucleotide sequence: TGTGCCAGCAGCCCTGGGTCGCCAGCTTATGGCTACACCTTC. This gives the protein CASSPGSPAYGYTF.